Presented here are 23 T cell receptor beta chains from one specimen sequenced in a study of blood T cell repertoires in COVID-19. Measured with immunoSEQ multiplex PCR; TCRdb has only the in-frame clones, and not every one. The sample holds fewer than 200,000 clones, over 65% seen once. The material sequenced was peripheral blood. The source is a man between 60 and 75 years old with acute or convalescent COVID-19.

The chain combines TRBV5-1 with TRBJ2-2; D might be TRBD1 (5 bases). Looked up from germline, CDR1 is SGHRS and CDR2 is YFSETQ. This CDR3 region has 14 residues. The V end was cut by 5 bases, the J end by 0 bases, with 8 bases between. CDR3 protein: CASRGQANTGELFF. In DNA, the CDR3 is TGCGCCAGCAGGGGGCAGGCGAACACCGGGGAGCTGTTTTTT. The complete variable domain, with remaining parts taken from reference TRBV5-1 and TRBJ2-2, reads KAGVTQTPRYLIKTRGQQVTLSCSPISGHRSVSWYQQTPGQGLQFLFEYFSETQRNKGNFPGRFSGRQFSNSRSEMNVSTLELGDSALYLCASRGQANTGELFFGEGSRLTVL.

The chain's CDR3 is CASIQRGDSTGELFF. The CDR3 bases are TGCGCCAGCATTCAAAGGGGCGACAGCACCGGGGAGCTGTTTTTT. The chain carries TRBV5-1 and TRBJ2-2, with a possible D match to TRBD1 (5 bases). V lost 6 bases and J 4 bases, leaving 16 bases between the germline ends. The germline V gene has CDR1 SGHRS and CDR2 YFSETQ. The CDR3 has 15 residues.

This clone was detected ten times or more. V gene TRBV7-8 combines with J gene TRBJ1-3, with TRBD1 as a possible D gene (5 bases). V lost 5 bases, J lost 4 bases, and 18 bases lay in between. The CDR3 length is 16 residues. Germline lookup yields CDR1 SGHVS and CDR2 FQNEAQ. CDR3 in amino acids: CASSPSSGASGNTIYF. CDR3 coding DNA: TGTGCCAGCAGCCCCTCGAGTGGGGCAAGCGGAAACACCATATATTTT.

This clone has more than one count but fewer than ten. CDR3 DNA: TGTGCCACCAGTGGGGGCGTCGGGGGACACTATGGCTACACCTTC. Translating gives CATSGGVGGHYGYTF. The genes are TRBV24-1 and TRBJ1-2, with D possibly TRBD1 on 5 matching bases. V was shortened by 5 bases and J by 3 bases, with 15 bases between the two germline ends. Germline V gene sequence: CDR1 KGHDR, CDR2 SFDVKD. CDR3 length equals 15 residues.

The J gene is TRBJ1-1, the V gene TRBV19, with 8 bases aligning to TRBD1. This CDR3 contains 15 residues. Germline lookup yields CDR1 LNHDA and CDR2 SQIVND (reference sequence). V trimming: 3 bases; J trimming: 1 base; junction bases outside the gene matches: 4. The CDR3 DNA follows: TGTGCCAGTAGTATGGGGACAGGCCGGAACACTGAAGCTTTCTTT. Translating it yields CASSMGTGRNTEAFF.

The rearrangement joins TRBV18 to TRBJ1-5, with a tentative D call TRBD1 (6 bases). Germline CDR1 is KGHSH and CDR2 is LQKENI. Trimming pared 3 bases from V and 8 bases from J, leaving 14 bases between. This CDR3 comprises 14 residues. This chain's CDR3 is CASSPLGAGEPQHF. DNA for the CDR3: TGTGCCAGCTCACCCCTTGGGGCAGGGGAGCCCCAGCATTTT. Based on the CDR3 plus reference TRBV18 and TRBJ1-5, the full variable domain is NAGVMQNPRHLVRRRGQEARLRCSPMKGHSHVYWYRQLPEEGLKFMVYLQKENIIDESGMPKERFSAEFPKEGPSILRIQQVVRGDSAAYFCASSPLGAGEPQHFGDGTRLSIL.

This clone has a handful of counts. The genes are TRBV6-2 or TRBV6-3 and TRBJ1-2; unclear D gene. Germline CDR1 and CDR2: MNHEY and SVGEGT. Trimming removed 5 bases at V and 0 bases at J, with 10 bases between. CDR3 size: 14 residues. This CDR3 reads CASSQPLANYGYTF. DNA of the CDR3: TGTGCCAGCAGTCAACCTTTAGCTAACTATGGCTACACCTTC.

The chain is built from TRBV19 and TRBJ1-2; no clear D gene. V was trimmed by 6 bases and J by 4 bases, leaving 9 bases between them. The CDR3 has 12 residues. Germline V gene sequence: CDR1 LNHDA, CDR2 SQIVND (reference sequence). CDR3 DNA: TGTGCCAGTAGAACAGATTTCTATGGCTACACCTTC. Protein: CASRTDFYGYTF.

The genes are TRBV7-7 and TRBJ2-2; TRBD2 might be the D (6 bases). CDR3 length equals 15 residues. Germline CDR1 SSHAT, CDR2 FNYEAQ (reference sequence). V shed 5 bases and J shed 4 bases, with 14 bases lying between them. This CDR3 is CASSPSSAGTGELFF. DNA of the CDR3: TGTGCCAGCAGCCCCTCTAGCGCGGGCACCGGGGAGCTGTTTTTT.

The gene calls are TRBV27 and TRBJ2-1; 11 bases fit TRBD1. The CDR3 loop spans 12 amino acids. After removal of 2 bases from V and 15 bases from J, the junction contained 3 bases not matched to a gene. Germline CDR1 is MNHEY and CDR2 is SMNVEV (reference sequence). CDR3 nucleotide sequence: TGTGCCAGCAGTTTAGGACAGGGGGCCCCGTTCTTC. Translated, it gives CASSLGQGAPFF.

The V and J genes are TRBV2 and TRBJ2-1, with D perhaps TRBD2 (6 bases). The CDR3 covers 16 residues. The V end lost 3 bases, the J end lost 0 bases, and 12 bases lay between the germline ends. Germline CDR1 reads SNHLY; CDR2 reads FYNNEI. CDR3 bases: TGTGCCAGCAGTGACGTCCCCGGGGGCTCCTACAATGAGCAGTTCTTC. Its translation: CASSDVPGGSYNEQFF.

This chain uses TRBV19 with TRBJ2-6; no clear D gene. V was clipped by 5 bases and J by 1 base, with 3 bases between them. The length of the CDR3 is 13 residues. CDR1 and CDR2 from the germline V gene are LNHDA and SQIVND (reference sequence). DNA of the CDR3: TGTGCCAGTAGTTCGTCTGGGGCCAACGTCCTGACTTTC. Its protein is CASSSSGANVLTF.

V is TRBV12-5 and J is TRBJ1-5; D remains ambiguous. V was clipped by 7 bases and J by 0 bases, with 16 bases between them. The CDR3 covers 16 residues. Germline V lookup: CDR1 LGHNT, CDR2 FRNRAP. CDR3 residues: CASVLGEGYSNQPQHF. CDR3 in DNA: TGTGCTAGTGTTCTCGGGGAAGGGTATAGCAATCAGCCCCAGCATTTT.

V gene TRBV5-1 combines with J gene TRBJ1-2; 7 nucleotides match TRBD1. Trimming took 0 bases from V and 2 from J; bases not matched to a gene: 4. Germline-derived CDR1 and CDR2 are SGHRS and YFSETQ. The CDR3 contains 15 residues. CDR3: CASSLGTGLNYGYTF. The DNA of the CDR3 is TGCGCCAGCAGCTTGGGGACAGGCCTCAACTATGGCTACACCTTC.

The chain links TRBV7-2 to TRBJ2-7; 8 nucleotides agree with TRBD1. The CDR3 has 17 residues. Germline CDR1 and CDR2: SGHTA and FQGNSA. The ends lost 3 bases at V and 5 bases at J; junction bases unmatched: 15. The CDR3 sequence: CASSLPKGTGLLDEQYF. CDR3 nucleotide sequence: TGTGCCAGCAGCTTGCCGAAGGGGACAGGTCTCTTGGACGAGCAGTACTTC. The full variable domain, completed using reference TRBV7-2 and TRBJ2-7, is GAGVSQSPSNKVTEKGKDVELRCDPISGHTALYWYRQSLGQGLEFLIYFQGNSAPDKSGLPSDRFSAERTGGSVSTLTIQRTQQEDSAVYLCASSLPKGTGLLDEQYFGPGTRLTVT.

V usage is TRBV12-3 or TRBV12-4 and J usage is TRBJ2-7, with D perhaps matching TRBD1 (6 bases). The CDR3 runs to 13 residues. The germline V and J ends were trimmed by 7 bases and 3 bases, with 13 bases remaining between them. The CDR3 reads CASTLGQFYEQYF. Written as DNA, the CDR3 is TGTGCCAGCACCCTAGGACAGTTCTACGAGCAGTACTTC.

The chain combines TRBV7-9 with TRBJ1-1; perhaps TRBD1 as D (5 bases). Trimming took 1 base from V and 4 from J, leaving 7 bases between them. Germline values: CDR1 SEHNR, CDR2 FQNEAQ (reference sequence). This CDR3 region has 13 residues. For the CDR3, the DNA is TGTGCCAGCAGCTTAGGGGGCCTCACTGAAGCTTTCTTT. It is translated as CASSLGGLTEAFF. Drawing the rest from reference TRBV7-9 and TRBJ1-1, the complete variable domain is DTGVSQNPRHKITKRGQNVTFRCDPISEHNRLYWYRQTLGQGPEFLTYFQNEAQLEKSRLLSDRFSAERPKGSFSTLEIQRTEQGDSAMYLCASSLGGLTEAFFGQGTRLTVV.

J is TRBJ2-1 and V is TRBV5-1; perhaps TRBD2 as D (6 bases). The V end lost 2 bases, the J end lost 2 bases, and 11 bases lay between the germline ends. Germline CDR1 SGHRS, CDR2 YFSETQ. The CDR3 is 15 residues long. DNA for the CDR3: TGCGCCAGCAGCTTAGCGGGTTCGGCCTACAATGAGCAGTTCTTC. It yields the protein CASSLAGSAYNEQFF.

The chain is built from TRBV7-3 and TRBJ1-6; 9 bases line up with TRBD1. V shed 5 bases and J 6 bases; nucleotides not matched to a gene: 2. The CDR3 extends over 14 amino acids. Germline CDR1 reads SGHTA; CDR2 reads FQGTGA. The CDR3 region is CASSPGQGNSPLHF. DNA for the CDR3: TGTGCCAGCAGCCCGGGACAGGGTAATTCACCCCTCCACTTT.

By sample fraction, this clone is medium-sized. The chain uses TRBV5-6 and TRBJ2-1; D unresolved. The CDR3 is made up of 12 amino acids. Per germline, CDR1 SGHDT and CDR2 YYEEEE. V was clipped by 4 bases and J by 6 bases, with 8 bases between them. The CDR3 here is CASSLILNEQFF. In DNA, the CDR3 is TGTGCCAGCAGCCTCATACTCAATGAGCAGTTCTTC.

The chain is built from TRBV27 and TRBJ2-3, with a possible D match to TRBD2 (6 bases). V lost 3 bases to trimming and J lost 2 bases, with 15 bases between them. The CDR3 runs to 16 residues. Looked up from germline, CDR1 is MNHEY and CDR2 is SMNVEV (reference sequence). The DNA for the CDR3 is TGTGCCAGCAGTTTGCTTGGGGGGTCGCTCACAGATACGCAGTATTTT. Residues: CASSLLGGSLTDTQYF.

About this clone: At one end the junction does not follow the germline gene, possibly because of a read error. This same CDR3 is encoded by further DNA sequences in the sample. The rearrangement uses TRBV12-3 or TRBV12-4 and TRBJ2-7, with 7 positions matching TRBD1. CDR3 length: 11 amino acids. DNA of the CDR3: TGCGCCAGCAGTCCGGGGACAGATAAGTACTTC. Translated, it gives CASSPGTDKYF.

The J gene is TRBJ1-3, the V gene TRBV10-3; D is possibly TRBD1 (6 bases). Germline CDR1 and CDR2: ENHRY and SYGVKD. This CDR3 comprises 15 residues. The germline V and J ends were trimmed by 7 bases and 0 bases, with 13 bases remaining between them. The CDR3 spells CAIKQDRVSGNTIYF. CDR3 nucleotides: TGTGCCATCAAACAGGACAGAGTCTCTGGAAACACCATATATTTT.